One sample yielded the 30 T cell receptor beta chains listed below, sequenced in a study of blood T cell repertoires in COVID-19. Repertoires were generated with immunoSEQ multiplex PCR, while TCRdb's copy carries only in-frame clones and drops some. The table records 150,000 or so clones, more than 75% of them present only once. The sample was peripheral blood. The receptors were gathered from a woman aged 50 to 65 with COVID-19, enrolled during active disease.

J is TRBJ2-2 and V is TRBV18; TRBD1 agrees at 7 bases. Trimming at V came to 1 base and at J to 6 bases, leaving 2 bases not matched to a gene. This CDR3 has 14 amino acids. Germline V CDR1 and CDR2: KGHSH, LQKENI. CDR3 protein: CASSPQGAAGELFF. The DNA of the CDR3 is TGTGCCAGCTCACCACAGGGGGCCGCCGGGGAGCTGTTTTTT.

The chain is built from TRBV11-3 and TRBJ2-3; D might be TRBD2 (6 bases). V lost 5 bases to trimming and J lost 2 bases, with 14 bases between them. From germline, CDR1 is SGHNT and CDR2 YENEEA. CDR3 length equals 15 residues. CDR3 loop: CASSARDSNTDTQYF. In DNA, the CDR3 is TGTGCCAGCAGCGCCCGGGACTCCAACACAGATACGCAGTATTTT. Full variable domain (rest looked up from reference TRBV11-3 and TRBJ2-3): EAGVVQSPRYKIIEKKQPVAFWCNPISGHNTLYWYLQNLGQGPELLIRYENEEAVDDSQLPKDRFSAERLKGVDSTLKIQPAELGDSAVYLCASSARDSNTDTQYFGPGTRLTVL.

The CDR3 region is CASGGEYQPQHF. CDR3 sequence (DNA): TGTGCCAGCGGAGGGGAATATCAGCCCCAGCATTTT. The chain uses TRBV6-5 and TRBJ1-5, with D possibly matching TRBD1 (5 bases). Germline V CDR1 and CDR2: MNHEY, SVGAGI. The V end lost 8 bases, the J end lost 5 bases, and 10 bases lay between the germline ends. This CDR3 comprises 12 residues.

V usage is TRBV10-3 and J usage is TRBJ1-2, with 7 nucleotides matching TRBD1. The V and J ends lost 0 bases and 8 bases, in that order; junction bases with no gene match: 3. The CDR3 consists of 13 residues. The germline CDR1 and CDR2 sequences are ENHRY and SYGVKD. The CDR3 sequence: CAISESEGQGYTF. Written as DNA, the CDR3 is TGTGCCATCAGTGAGTCGGAGGGACAGGGCTACACCTTC.

This clone appeared once. The V call is TRBV30, the J call TRBJ1-1; 7 nucleotides align to TRBD1. Losses at the gene ends were 3 bases for V and 4 bases for J; bases not matched to a gene: 8. The CDR3 runs 14 residues. Germline V CDR1 and CDR2: GTSNPN, SVGIG (reference sequence). The CDR3 spells CAWRLAGGSTEAFF. In nucleotides, the CDR3 is TGTGCCTGGAGGCTGGCAGGGGGGAGCACTGAAGCTTTCTTT.

J is TRBJ1-2 and V is TRBV6-1; unclear D gene. CDR1 is MNHNS and CDR2 is SASEGT in the germline V gene. The CDR3 runs 12 residues. CDR3 DNA sequence: TGTGCGGCGGTCCTCACCTGGGATGGCTACACCTTC. It codes for CAAVLTWDGYTF.

This clone was picked up a small number of times. V usage is TRBV27 and J usage is TRBJ1-1; TRBD1 matches 7 bases. The CDR3 sequence is 14 residues long. The ends lost 5 bases at V and 4 bases at J; junction bases unmatched: 7. Germline lookup yields CDR1 MNHEY and CDR2 SMNVEV (reference sequence). The CDR3 nucleotides read TGTGCCAGCAGTATCGGGACAGCGGGCACTGAAGCTTTCTTT. As protein: CASSIGTAGTEAFF.

The chain combines TRBV30 with TRBJ1-1; possible D gene TRBD1, 6 bases. This CDR3 has 14 residues. V was pared by 4 bases and J by 0 bases, with 12 bases between. Germline-derived CDR1 and CDR2 are GTSNPN and SVGIG (reference sequence). The CDR3 here is CAWKQGPMNTEAFF. In nucleotides, the CDR3 is TGTGCCTGGAAACAGGGCCCAATGAACACTGAAGCTTTCTTT.

The chain carries TRBV5-1 and TRBJ2-5, with 7 bases identical to TRBD1. The CDR3 covers 14 residues. V lost 5 bases to trimming and J lost 2 bases; unmatched junction nucleotides: 6. The germline V gene has CDR1 SGHRS and CDR2 YFSETQ. This chain's CDR3 is CASRQPGQQETQYF. The CDR3, as DNA: TGCGCCAGCAGACAACCGGGACAGCAAGAGACCCAGTACTTC. The entire variable domain, with the rest obtained from reference TRBV5-1 and TRBJ2-5, is as follows: KAGVTQTPRYLIKTRGQQVTLSCSPISGHRSVSWYQQTPGQGLQFLFEYFSETQRNKGNFPGRFSGRQFSNSRSEMNVSTLELGDSALYLCASRQPGQQETQYFGPGTRLLVL.

This clone is a singleton in its sample. The V and J genes are TRBV5-1 and TRBJ2-3; D remains ambiguous. V gave up 2 bases and J gave up 0 bases, with 7 bases separating them. The CDR3 is 14 amino acids. From germline, CDR1 is SGHRS and CDR2 YFSETQ. The CDR3 DNA follows: TGCGCCAGCAGCTTCGCGGCGAGCACAGATACGCAGTATTTT. Translation: CASSFAASTDTQYF. Based on the CDR3 plus reference TRBV5-1 and TRBJ2-3, the full variable domain is KAGVTQTPRYLIKTRGQQVTLSCSPISGHRSVSWYQQTPGQGLQFLFEYFSETQRNKGNFPGRFSGRQFSNSRSEMNVSTLELGDSALYLCASSFAASTDTQYFGPGTRLTVL.

This clone turned up a few times. The chain joins TRBV5-1 to TRBJ2-5, with D unresolved. This CDR3 has 15 amino acids. Looked up from germline, CDR1 is SGHRS and CDR2 is YFSETQ. V lost 0 bases and J 4 bases, leaving 13 bases between the germline ends. The CDR3 DNA is TGCGCCAGCAGCTTGGTTGGTGGCGGCGGAGAGACCCAGTACTTC. Translated, it gives CASSLVGGGGETQYF. The full variable domain, completed using reference TRBV5-1 and TRBJ2-5, is KAGVTQTPRYLIKTRGQQVTLSCSPISGHRSVSWYQQTPGQGLQFLFEYFSETQRNKGNFPGRFSGRQFSNSRSEMNVSTLELGDSALYLCASSLVGGGGETQYFGPGTRLLVL.

The chain carries TRBV9 and TRBJ2-2, with 11 bases fitting TRBD1. J lost 6 bases, V lost 3 bases, and 7 bases had no gene match. From germline, CDR1 is SGDLS and CDR2 YYNGEE. This CDR3 has 16 residues. CDR3 protein: CASSARDRGLSGELFF. The CDR3 nucleotides read TGTGCCAGCAGCGCGCGGGACAGGGGGTTGTCCGGGGAGCTGTTTTTT.

This clone was recorded only once. This chain joins TRBV6-5 and TRBJ1-1; tentatively, D is TRBD1 (6 bases). Germline lookup yields CDR1 MNHEY and CDR2 SVGAGI. Trimming took 7 bases from V and 5 from J, leaving 14 bases between them. This CDR3 spans 13 amino acids. The chain's CDR3 is CASTHRARTEAFF. DNA of the CDR3: TGTGCCAGCACCCACAGGGCAAGAACTGAAGCTTTCTTT.

The rearrangement links TRBV11-3 to TRBJ2-1, with 8 bases identical to TRBD1. The germline V gene encodes CDR1 SGHNT and CDR2 YENEEA. This CDR3 spans 15 amino acids. Trimming cost V 5 bases and J 7 bases; bases outside gene matches: 10. The CDR3: CASSTGQGMGNEQFF. CDR3 coding DNA: TGTGCCAGCAGCACAGGACAGGGAATGGGGAATGAGCAGTTCTTC.

This chain joins TRBV11-3 and TRBJ1-6; D possibly corresponds to TRBD1 (5 bases). Germline assignment: CDR1 SGHNT and CDR2 YENEEA. The V and J ends lost 5 bases and 12 bases respectively, with 14 bases between them. This CDR3 is built from 13 residues. The CDR3 sequence is CASSLTPGLPLHF. The DNA of the CDR3 is TGTGCCAGCAGCCTGACCCCAGGGTTACCCCTCCACTTT.

The chain carries TRBV5-1 and TRBJ2-7; 9 nucleotides match TRBD2. Germline trimming cut 0 bases from V and 5 bases from J; bases unmatched to any gene: 12. Germline loops: CDR1 SGHRS, CDR2 YFSETQ. The CDR3 has 17 amino acids. For the CDR3, the DNA is TGCGCCAGCAGCTTGGGCGGGCTCGCGGGGGGGCAGAACGAGCAGTACTTC. It translates to CASSLGGLAGGQNEQYF.

The chain couples TRBV5-1 to TRBJ2-7, with 9 bases fitting TRBD1. Germline loops: CDR1 SGHRS, CDR2 YFSETQ. Trimming removed 4 bases from V and 4 bases from J; junction bases left unmatched: 12. The CDR3 has 16 residues. The CDR3 DNA sequence: TGCGCCAGCAGCCGCGGGGTTACAGGGGGCTTTTACGAGCAGTACTTC. Translation gives CASSRGVTGGFYEQYF.

The CDR3 DNA reads as TGTGCTAGTGGTTTGACTTCGGTCGGCACTGAAGCTTTCTTT. This encodes CASGLTSVGTEAFF. V usage is TRBV12-5 and J usage is TRBJ1-1; D gene unclear. Trimming removed 2 bases at V and 4 bases at J, with 11 bases between. The germline gives CDR1 LGHNT, CDR2 FRNRAP. The CDR3 contains 14 residues.

The chain has TRBV9 and TRBJ2-7; 9 positions match TRBD1. The germline V gene encodes CDR1 SGDLS and CDR2 YYNGEE. The ends lost 0 bases at V and 6 bases at J; junction bases unmatched: 4. The length of the CDR3 is 14 residues. The CDR3: CASSVGQGVGEQYF. CDR3 DNA: TGTGCCAGCAGCGTAGGACAGGGGGTCGGCGAGCAGTACTTC. Filled out from reference TRBV9 and TRBJ2-7, the complete variable domain reads DSGVTQTPKHLITATGQRVTLRCSPRSGDLSVYWYQQSLDQGLQFLIQYYNGEERAKGNILERFSAQQFPDLHSELNLSSLELGDSALYFCASSVGQGVGEQYFGPGTRLTVT.

The chain employs TRBV19 and TRBJ1-2, with 11 bases aligning to TRBD1. Germline CDR1 and CDR2: LNHDA and SQIVND (reference sequence). The CDR3 is made up of 16 amino acids. V lost 7 bases to trimming and J lost 7 bases; unmatched junction nucleotides: 14. The CDR3 nucleotides read TGTGCCAGTAACTCCGGGACAGGGGGGTTAACATTTGGCTACACCTTC. It codes for CASNSGTGGLTFGYTF.

The chain carries TRBV12-3 or TRBV12-4 and TRBJ1-3; D not certain. The CDR3 has 12 residues. The germline V and J ends were trimmed by 3 bases and 3 bases, with 3 bases remaining between them. The CDR3 DNA is TGTGCCAGCAGTTTTATTGGAAACACCATATATTTT. Amino acids: CASSFIGNTIYF.

The chain employs TRBV9 and TRBJ2-5, with a weak D call TRBD2 (6 bases). V lost 1 base and J 0 bases, leaving 10 bases between the germline ends. The CDR3 contains 15 residues. Germline CDR1 is SGDLS and CDR2 is YYNGEE. CDR3 loop: CASSVREAYQETQYF. The CDR3 DNA follows: TGTGCCAGCAGCGTAAGGGAGGCCTACCAAGAGACCCAGTACTTC.

V and J are TRBV11-2 and TRBJ2-1; a weak D match, TRBD2 (5 bases). Trimming removed 0 bases at V and 2 bases at J, with 11 bases between. CDR3 size: 16 residues. Germline V gives CDR1 SGHAT, CDR2 FQNNGV. The CDR3 here is CASSLDAAGAYNEQFF. The CDR3 nucleotides read TGTGCCAGCAGCTTAGACGCCGCCGGGGCCTACAATGAGCAGTTCTTC. The complete variable domain, with remaining parts taken from reference TRBV11-2 and TRBJ2-1, reads EAGVAQSPRYKIIEKRQSVAFWCNPISGHATLYWYQQILGQGPKLLIQFQNNGVVDDSQLPKDRFSAERLKGVDSTLKIQPAKLEDSAVYLCASSLDAAGAYNEQFFGPGTRLTVL.

The chain uses TRBV12-3 or TRBV12-4 and TRBJ2-3; TRBD2 aligns across 7 bases. Losses at the gene ends were 1 base for V and 5 bases for J; bases not matched to a gene: 0. The CDR3 is 13 amino acids. Here the CDR3 reads CASSLGGRDTQYF. Here the CDR3 DNA reads TGTGCCAGCAGTTTAGGCGGGAGAGATACGCAGTATTTT.

The V and J genes are TRBV11-3 and TRBJ2-3; possibly TRBD2 for D (5 bases). This CDR3 region has 15 residues. CDR1 is SGHNT and CDR2 is YENEEA in the germline V gene. V was trimmed by 5 bases and J by 2 bases, leaving 14 bases between them. The CDR3 protein is CASSKRTGYTDTQYF. The CDR3 region has the DNA TGTGCCAGCAGCAAGCGGACTGGATACACAGATACGCAGTATTTT. The variable domain in full, with the rest retrieved from reference TRBV11-3 and TRBJ2-3, is EAGVVQSPRYKIIEKKQPVAFWCNPISGHNTLYWYLQNLGQGPELLIRYENEEAVDDSQLPKDRFSAERLKGVDSTLKIQPAELGDSAVYLCASSKRTGYTDTQYFGPGTRLTVL.

The chain joins TRBV3-1 (or the pseudogene TRBV3-2) to TRBJ2-7; 9 nucleotides line up with TRBD1. This CDR3 comprises 13 residues. Unmatched junction bases numbered 6, after V lost 6 bases and J lost 6 bases. Germline values: CDR1 LGHDT, CDR2 YNNKEL (reference sequence). CDR3 in amino acids: CASSRDREGEQYF. CDR3 coding DNA: TGTGCCAGCAGTCGGGACAGGGAGGGCGAGCAGTACTTC.

The rearrangement links TRBV30 to TRBJ2-7; TRBD1 matches 8 bases. After removal of 5 bases from V and 3 bases from J, the junction contained 6 bases not matched to a gene. Germline values: CDR1 GTSNPN, CDR2 SVGIG (reference sequence). This CDR3 region has 13 residues. CDR3 amino acids: CAWQGTGLYEQYF. The CDR3 coding sequence is TGTGCCTGGCAAGGGACAGGACTCTACGAGCAGTACTTC.

The J gene is TRBJ2-5, the V gene TRBV6-6; tentative D call: TRBD1 (5 bases). CDR3 length: 13 residues. From germline, CDR1 is MNHNY and CDR2 SVGAGI (reference sequence). Trimming cost V 8 bases and J 1 base, with 11 bases left between them. The CDR3 reads CASQQGGQETQYF. The DNA of the CDR3 is TGTGCCAGCCAGCAGGGTGGCCAAGAGACCCAGTACTTC.

As regards this clone: An end of the junction differs from the germline gene, which may be a read error. V is TRBV7-3 and J is TRBJ2-5; D might be TRBD2 (6 bases). Germline-derived CDR1 and CDR2 are SGHTA and FQGTGA. The CDR3 is made up of 16 amino acids. The CDR3 sequence is CASSLSLGGYQEAQYF. The CDR3 bases are TGTGCCAGCAGCTTAAGTCTGGGGGGTTACCAAGAGGCCCAGTACTTC.

V gene TRBV28 combines with J gene TRBJ1-2; tentative D call: TRBD1 (6 bases). The V end lost 3 bases, the J end lost 5 bases, and 13 bases lay between the germline ends. Germline V gene sequence: CDR1 MDHEN, CDR2 SYDVKM. This CDR3 has 14 amino acids. This CDR3 is CASSLADRRYGYTF. DNA for the CDR3: TGTGCCAGCAGTTTGGCCGACAGGCGGTATGGCTACACCTTC.